These 12 T cell receptor beta chains came from one sample sequenced in a study of shared clonotypes between healthy human individuals. The method was immunoSEQ multiplex PCR; TCRdb's version includes in-frame clones alone and lacks a portion of them. In the table there are 800,000 to 1,200,000 clones, more than 75% of which are singletons. The sequenced sample consisted of memory CD4+ T cells from PBMCs. Subset meaning: CD45RA-negative fraction. The receptor source for this set is a man aged 18 to 35 in good health. Some clones in this sample may be carry-over from other donors' samples.

This chain uses TRBV28 with TRBJ2-7; TRBD1 matches 10 bases. The ends lost 7 bases at V and 3 bases at J; junction bases unmatched: 6. This CDR3 is 14 amino acids long. CDR1 MDHEN and CDR2 SYDVKM come from the germline V gene. The CDR3 DNA follows: TGTGCCAGCACCTGGGACAGGGGAGGCTACGAGCAGTACTTC. It codes for CASTWDRGGYEQYF.

This clone occurred once. The genes are TRBV7-9 and TRBJ2-3; D possibly corresponds to TRBD1 (5 bases). Trimming removed 4 bases at V and 6 bases at J, with 14 bases between. In germline, CDR1 is SEHNR, CDR2 FQNEAQ (reference sequence). This CDR3 comprises 14 residues. DNA for the CDR3: TGTGCCAGCAGCTCGAATGCAGGGTACGATACGCAGTATTTT. This sequence encodes CASSSNAGYDTQYF.

CDR3 sequence (DNA): TGTGCCAGCACCGGAAGAGAGAACTATGGCTACACCTTC. Amino acids: CASTGRENYGYTF. The rearrangement uses TRBV6-5 and TRBJ1-2, with D hard to call. The germline V gene encodes CDR1 MNHEY and CDR2 SVGAGI. V lost 7 bases to trimming and J lost 2 bases, with 11 bases between them. CDR3 size: 13 residues.

The V gene is TRBV11-1, the J gene TRBJ2-3, with 11 bases lining up with TRBD2. After removal of 3 bases from V and 9 bases from J, the junction contained 11 bases not matched to a gene. Germline lookup yields CDR1 SGHAT and CDR2 FQDESV (reference sequence). The CDR3 runs 16 residues. The CDR3 spells CASSFGTSGRTRTQYF. Written as DNA, the CDR3 is TGTGCCAGCAGCTTCGGGACTAGCGGACGAACTCGAACGCAGTATTTT.

CDR3 DNA: TGTGCCAGCATCTTTTCCCGGGACAGGGCTGGAAACACCATATATTTT. Translation gives CASIFSRDRAGNTIYF. The chain has TRBV2 and TRBJ1-3, with 9 bases lining up with TRBD1. The ends lost 7 bases at V and 2 bases at J; junction bases unmatched: 9. Germline loops: CDR1 SNHLY, CDR2 FYNNEI. The CDR3 has 16 residues.

This clone showed up just a few times. CDR3 loop: CASSLASGTVNEQFF. The CDR3 nucleotides are TGTGCCAGCAGCTTAGCGAGCGGGACCGTCAATGAGCAGTTCTTC. This rearrangement joins TRBV7-3 to TRBJ2-1; 7 bases fit TRBD2. The V and J ends lost 2 bases and 6 bases, in that order; junction bases with no gene match: 7. Germline V gene data show CDR1 as SGHTA and CDR2 as FQGTGA. The CDR3 spans 15 residues.

The V call is TRBV4-1, the J call TRBJ2-6; maybe TRBD2 (6 bases). There are 20 residues in the CDR3. CDR1 is MGHRA and CDR2 is YSYEKL in the germline V gene. The V end was cut by 2 bases, the J end by 2 bases, with 22 bases between. CDR3 in DNA: TGCGCCAGCAGCCAAAAAACGAGGACGGGGACTTGGGCTGGGGCCAACGTCCTGACTTTC. Its protein product is CASSQKTRTGTWAGANVLTF.

The chain recombines TRBV5-1 with TRBJ2-1; D call uncertain. Trimming removed 4 bases at V and 1 base at J, with 12 bases between. CDR3 length: 15 amino acids. The germline gives CDR1 SGHRS, CDR2 YFSETQ. CDR3 sequence: CASSLTDASYNEQFF. In nucleotides, the CDR3 is TGCGCCAGCAGCCTAACGGACGCTTCCTACAATGAGCAGTTCTTC.

J is TRBJ2-7 and V is TRBV6-1, with 8 positions matching TRBD1. The CDR3 is made up of 14 amino acids. Trimming cost V 4 bases and J 2 bases; bases outside gene matches: 4. CDR1 is MNHNS and CDR2 is SASEGT in the germline V gene. CDR3 loop: CASSATGDPYEQYF. CDR3 nucleotides: TGTGCCAGCAGTGCGACAGGGGACCCCTACGAGCAGTACTTC.

The rearrangement links TRBV18 to TRBJ1-2, with D unclear. V was trimmed by 4 bases and J by 0 bases, leaving 18 bases between them. The V gene's germline CDR1 is KGHSH and CDR2 LQKENI. The length of the CDR3 is 17 residues. This chain's CDR3 is CASSLNTRRISNYGYTF. In DNA form, the CDR3 reads TGTGCCAGCTCACTAAATACCCGGCGCATTTCTAACTATGGCTACACCTTC.

V and J are TRBV7-2 and TRBJ2-4; D is possibly TRBD2 (6 bases). CDR1 SGHTA and CDR2 FQGNSA come from the germline V gene. The CDR3 length is 14 residues. The V gene lost 1 base and the J gene lost 8 bases, with 12 bases spanning the gap. CDR3 sequence (DNA): TGTGCCAGCAGCTTAGTTGGGGGGAAATACATTCAGTACTTC. As protein: CASSLVGGKYIQYF.

This clone showed up just once. The V and J genes are TRBV6-6 and TRBJ1-4, with D perhaps matching TRBD1 (6 bases). V dropped 7 bases and J dropped 8 bases, with 14 bases sitting between them. CDR1 and CDR2 from the germline V gene are MNHNY and SVGAGI (reference sequence). The CDR3 runs 13 residues. The CDR3 DNA sequence: TGTGCCAGCATACCCCGCAGGGGCGAAAAACTGTTTTTT. Its translation: CASIPRRGEKLFF.